This is a list of T cell receptor beta chains from one sample in a study of shared T cell receptors in the human thymus. The data were produced by immunoSEQ multiplex PCR, yet TCRdb's version contains in-frame clones alone and is incomplete. The sample lists about 400,000 clones; 95% were seen once. The sequenced material came from thymocytes. The receptors come from a human donor. CDR3s include the opening cysteine and the closing phenylalanine or tryptophan. A D gene is named only where the DNA matches it firmly. The size of a clone is reported for some rows only, either as once, few or many, or as a class for expanded clones.

j_call clone_size d_call v_call cdr3_nt cdr3_aa
TRBJ1-1 NA NA TRBV5-6 TGTGCCAGCAGCTTGGACAGGGTTGAGGAAACTTTCTTT CASSLDRVEETFF
TRBJ2-7 NA TRBD2 TRBV27 TGTGCCAGCAGGCCAACTAGCGGGACCTACGAGCAGTACTTC CASRPTSGTYEQYF
TRBJ2-1 NA TRBD2 TRBV30 TGTGCCTGGAGTTTGTGGACTAGATTAGTTGAGCAGTTCTTC CAWSLWTRLVEQFF
TRBJ2-5 NA NA TRBV20-1 TGCAGGGCCCCCCAAGAGACCCAGTACTTC CRAPQETQYF
TRBJ1-5 NA NA TRBV19 TGTGCCAGTAGTATCATAGGCCGTCTTAGCAATCAGCCCCAGCATTTT CASSIIGRLSNQPQHF
TRBJ2-1 NA NA TRBV7-9 TGTGCCAGCAGCTTCAAGGAGCAGTTCTTC CASSFKEQFF
TRBJ2-2 NA NA TRBV29-1 TGCAGCGTCCTTATACAGGGAAAAACTAGCACCGGGGAGCTGTTTTTT CSVLIQGKTSTGELFF
TRBJ2-1 NA TRBD1 TRBV6-5 TGTGCCAGCAGTTACACTCAGGGGGTAAGCAATGAGCAGTTCTTC CASSYTQGVSNEQFF
TRBJ2-7 NA TRBD1 TRBV6-5 TGTGCCAGCAGTCCTGTTCGGACAGGGGACTACGAGCAGTACTTC CASSPVRTGDYEQYF
TRBJ2-7 NA NA TRBV27 TGTGCCAGCTGCCAGACCCGTTGGGAAACCTACGAGCAGTACTTC CASCQTRWETYEQYF
TRBJ2-3 once NA TRBV5-1 TGCGCCAGCAGCTTGCTTACCCCGACAGATACGCAGTATTTT CASSLLTPTDTQYF
TRBJ1-5 once TRBD1 TRBV6-1 TGTGCCAGCAGTGGGACAGGGTGGTTCAGAAATCAGCCCCAGCATTTT CASSGTGWFRNQPQHF
TRBJ1-2 NA TRBD1 TRBV14 TGTGCCAGCAGCCCCCGGGACAGGGGTATCTATGGCTACACCTTC CASSPRDRGIYGYTF
TRBJ1-3 NA NA TRBV11-3 TGTGCCAGCAGCTTAGGAGTGGATGGAGGGACGGGAAACACCATATATTTT CASSLGVDGGTGNTIYF
TRBJ2-6 NA TRBD1 TRBV7-6 TGTGCCAGCAGCTCAAGTGGGACAGGCAACTCTGGGGCCAACGTCCTGACTTTC CASSSSGTGNSGANVLTF
TRBJ2-3 NA NA TRBV27 TGTGCCAGCATGTCATGGCAAGCCCACCCCTCCACAGATACGCAGTATTTT CASMSWQAHPSTDTQYF
TRBJ2-3 NA NA TRBV1 TGCACCAGCAGCCGGGCTCAGACAGATACGCAGTATTTT CTSSRAQTDTQYF
TRBJ2-1 once TRBD2 TRBV6-5 TGTGCCAGCAGGCCGGGACTAGCGACCAATGAGCAGTTCTTC CASRPGLATNEQFF
TRBJ1-5 NA NA TRBV19 TGTGCCAGTAGTATAAGTGGACAGCCCCGGGACAATCAGCCCCAGCATTTT CASSISGQPRDNQPQHF
TRBJ2-1 NA NA TRBV10-3 TGTGCCATCAGTGAAGAGGTAGCGGATGAGCAGTTCTTC CAISEEVADEQFF
TRBJ2-7 NA TRBD2 TRBV25-1 TGTGCCAGCACGACTAGCGGGAGGCCCAGCTCCTACGAGCAGTACTTC CASTTSGRPSSYEQYF
TRBJ1-5 NA NA TRBV7-2 TGTGCCAGCAGCTTAGTGGATTGGGACAAAAATCAGCCCCAGCATTTT CASSLVDWDKNQPQHF
TRBJ2-7 NA NA TRBV7-9 TGTGCCAGCAGCTCGGGGTATTCCTACGAGCAGTACTTC CASSSGYSYEQYF
TRBJ2-7 once NA TRBV14 TGTGCCAGCAGCCAAGAGGTGGTCGAGCAGTACTTC CASSQEVVEQYF
TRBJ2-1 NA TRBD1 TRBV23-1 TGCGCCAGCAGTCTCACGCCACTAGACAGGGGGCTGAACAATGAGCAGTTCTTC CASSLTPLDRGLNNEQFF
TRBJ2-3 NA TRBD2 TRBV7-3 TGTGCCAGCAGCTTAATCGAACTAGCGGGAGTCGGTACAGATACGCAGTATTTT CASSLIELAGVGTDTQYF
TRBJ2-1 NA TRBD2 TRBV5-6 TGTGCCAGCAGCCTCACACTAGCGGGGAGATCAGGGGATGAGCAGTTCTTC CASSLTLAGRSGDEQFF
TRBJ2-5 NA NA TRBV9 TGTGCCAGCAGCACACCTAGTGGCAAGACCCAGTACTTC CASSTPSGKTQYF
TRBJ2-7 NA NA TRBV2 TGTGCCAGCAGCGATCCGGGACTTTTCTACGAGCAGTACTTC CASSDPGLFYEQYF
TRBJ1-1 NA TRBD1 TRBV29-1 TGCAGCGTTGAAGATTCCGACAGGGAGGGGACTGAAGCTTTCTTT CSVEDSDREGTEAFF
TRBJ1-1 NA TRBD1 TRBV6-1 TGTGCCAGCAGCGGGGGACAGGCAGCGGGGACTGAAGCTTTCTTT CASSGGQAAGTEAFF
TRBJ1-1 NA TRBD1 TRBV11-2 TGTGCCAGCACTCCAGACAGGGGTACTGAAGCTTTCTTT CASTPDRGTEAFF
TRBJ1-1 NA NA TRBV7-2 TGTGCCAGCAGCCCGACCCGAGGGACTGAAGCTTTCTTT CASSPTRGTEAFF
TRBJ1-1 NA NA TRBV5-4 TGTGCCAGCAGCTTGACCCCTCTAGCGGGCCTCAACACTGAAGCTTTCTTT CASSLTPLAGLNTEAFF
TRBJ1-5 NA TRBD1 TRBV10-2 TGCGCCAGCCGGGACAGGTGCTCCCCTAGGTCTAGCAATCAGCCCCAGCATTTT CASRDRCSPRSSNQPQHF
TRBJ2-6 NA TRBD1 TRBV28 TGTGCCAGCAGTTTACGGGACAGCAACTCTGGGGCCAACGTCCTGACTTTC CASSLRDSNSGANVLTF
TRBJ1-5 once NA TRBV19 TGTGCCAGTAGTATAGACGATCGGAATAGCAATCAGCCCCAGCATTTT CASSIDDRNSNQPQHF
TRBJ2-3 NA NA TRBV7-4 TGTGCCAGCAGCCCTGAGGCTTCAGATACGCAGTATTTT CASSPEASDTQYF
TRBJ1-1 NA NA TRBV7-9 TGTGCCAGCCGGAATAAAAGAGGAGGCGGCCAGATGAACACTGAAGCTTTCTTT CASRNKRGGGQMNTEAFF
TRBJ2-1 NA NA TRBV7-6 TGTGCCAGCAGCTCCCCCTTCGGATACAATGAGCAGTTCTTC CASSSPFGYNEQFF
TRBJ2-3 NA NA TRBV11-2 TGTGCCAGCAGCTTAGATAGGCCAGATACGCAGTATTTT CASSLDRPDTQYF
TRBJ2-1 NA TRBD2 TRBV27 TGTGCCAGCAGGGCGTTGGTAGCGGGAACCTACAATGAGCAGTTCTTC CASRALVAGTYNEQFF
TRBJ2-4 NA NA TRBV5-1 TGCGCCAGCAGCCCCGGTGGGTTAGGGCGCTCTCCCAAAAACATTCAGTACTTC CASSPGGLGRSPKNIQYF
TRBJ2-2 NA NA TRBV27 TGTGCCAGCGCCCCAGAGGGGGACGGGGAGCTGTTTTTT CASAPEGDGELFF
TRBJ1-2 once NA TRBV19 TGTGCCAGTAGTATAGGCGACTATGGCTACACCTTC CASSIGDYGYTF
TRBJ2-3 NA TRBD2 TRBV10-3 TGTGCCATCAGTGACCTGGGACTAGCGGTTTCAGATACGCAGTATTTT CAISDLGLAVSDTQYF
TRBJ2-1 NA TRBD2 TRBV29-1 TGCAGCGTTGAAGCACTACTAGCGGGAGTTGATAATGAGCAGTTCTTC CSVEALLAGVDNEQFF
TRBJ2-1 NA TRBD2 TRBV19 TGTGCCAGTAGTATGGACCCCGGGGGGGGCCACTACAATGAGCAGTTCTTC CASSMDPGGGHYNEQFF
TRBJ1-4 NA NA TRBV25-1 TGTGCCAGCAGTCCAAGAGCAGGGAGGAGTGAAAAACTGTTTTTT CASSPRAGRSEKLFF
TRBJ2-1 NA TRBD2 TRBV6-1 TGTGCCAGCAGTGAAAAACTAGCGGGAGGGAAGAATGAGCAGTTCTTC CASSEKLAGGKNEQFF
TRBJ2-7 once NA TRBV11-2 TGTGCCAGCAGCTCTTTGGCCGCGGGCGTACAGGGTACCCACGAGCAGTACTTC CASSSLAAGVQGTHEQYF
TRBJ1-5 once NA TRBV29-1 TGCAGCGTTGCGGAGGACCGACAACAGCCCCAGCATTTT CSVAEDRQQPQHF
TRBJ2-2 few TRBD2 TRBV7-9 TGTGCCAGCAGTGTAACTAGCGGGAGATACACCGGGGAGCTGTTTTTT CASSVTSGRYTGELFF
TRBJ1-1 NA TRBD1 TRBV25-1 TGTGCCAGCAGCTGGGCCTTTGGGGACAGGGGGCCCACTGAAGCTTTCTTT CASSWAFGDRGPTEAFF
TRBJ2-7 NA TRBD2 TRBV19 TGTGCCAGTGCGGGAGACTCCTACGAGCAGTACTTC CASAGDSYEQYF
TRBJ2-3 once NA TRBV18 TGTGCCAGCTCACCACCTTGGCTGGGACGCACAGATACGCAGTATTTT CASSPPWLGRTDTQYF
TRBJ1-3 NA NA TRBV5-6 TGTGCCAGCAGCCTCCGGACAGCCGCCATATATTTT CASSLRTAAIYF